These 31 T cell receptor beta chains were sequenced from one sample in a study of blood T cell repertoires in COVID-19. Here immunoSEQ multiplex PCR was the method, and the copy in TCRdb shows in-frame clones only, minus some. The repertoire includes about 160,000 clones, roughly 80% of them detected once, and around 2.7% sits in the top ten. Sequencing input: peripheral blood. These receptors all come from an older man with acute or convalescent COVID-19.

CDR3 sequence: CASSLAGRTNEKLFF. CDR3 bases: TGCGCCAGCAGCTTGGCGGGGAGGACTAATGAAAAACTGTTTTTT. V usage is TRBV5-1 and J usage is TRBJ1-4; no definite D call. Germline lookup yields CDR1 SGHRS and CDR2 YFSETQ. Trimming cost V 0 bases and J 2 bases, with 8 bases left between them. This CDR3 contains 15 residues.

This chain links TRBV29-1 with TRBJ1-5, with 8 nucleotides matching TRBD1. The CDR3 covers 15 residues. V dropped 4 bases and J dropped 0; count of bases not matched to a gene: 5. Per germline, CDR1 SQVTM and CDR2 ANQGSEA. This CDR3 reads CSVAQTGDSNQPQHF. The CDR3 DNA reads TGCAGCGTTGCACAGACAGGGGATAGCAATCAGCCCCAGCATTTT.

The CDR3 protein is CASSIPGTGEPGELFF. DNA of the CDR3: TGTGCCAGTAGTATACCCGGGACAGGGGAGCCCGGGGAGCTGTTTTTT. This chain connects TRBV19 to TRBJ2-2; 10 nucleotides align to TRBD1. Trimming removed 2 bases from V and 6 bases from J; junction bases left unmatched: 6. The germline CDR1 and CDR2 sequences are LNHDA and SQIVND (reference sequence). This CDR3 region has 16 residues.

As to this clone: The sample has other DNA sequences that encode this CDR3 too. This chain uses TRBV28 with TRBJ1-5; tentative D call: TRBD1 (5 bases). Trimming took 8 bases from V and 3 from J, leaving 17 bases between them. Germline values: CDR1 MDHEN, CDR2 SYDVKM. The CDR3 is 15 residues long. The CDR3 loop is CASRPGGGSNQPQHF. The CDR3 DNA reads TGTGCCAGCCGGCCGGGGGGGGGTTCCAATCAGCCCCAGCATTTT. Based on the CDR3 plus reference TRBV28 and TRBJ1-5, the full variable domain is DVKVTQSSRYLVKRTGEKVFLECVQDMDHENMFWYRQDPGLGLRLIYFSYDVKMKEKGDIPEGYSVSREKKERFSLILESASTNQTSMYLCASRPGGGSNQPQHFGDGTRLSIL.

J is TRBJ2-7 and V is TRBV5-6; no definite D call. V gave up 0 bases and J gave up 0 bases, with 10 bases separating them. CDR3 length: 15 residues. The germline gives CDR1 SGHDT, CDR2 YYEEEE. In DNA form, the CDR3 reads TGTGCCAGCAGCTTGGTTCAGGCTTTCTCCTACGAGCAGTACTTC. Translation gives CASSLVQAFSYEQYF.

The chain links TRBV15 to TRBJ1-1, with D hard to call. Germline V gives CDR1 LNHNV, CDR2 YYDKDF (reference sequence). V lost 3 bases and J lost 4, with 12 bases in between. The CDR3 has 14 residues. The CDR3 DNA follows: TGTGCCACCAGCAGTTTCAGGTCGACCACTGAAGCTTTCTTT. Translated: CATSSFRSTTEAFF.

The genes are TRBV2 and TRBJ1-2; 8 nucleotides line up with TRBD1. CDR3 size: 13 residues. CDR1 is SNHLY and CDR2 is FYNNEI in the germline V gene. The V gene end was trimmed by 9 bases and the J gene end by 5 bases; junction bases not matched to a gene: 8. The CDR3 DNA reads as TGTGCCAGGGAGAAGACAGGGGAATATGGCTACACCTTC. Protein product: CAREKTGEYGYTF. Complete variable domain (other parts from reference TRBV2 and TRBJ1-2): EPEVTQTPSHQVTQMGQEVILRCVPISNHLYFYWYRQILGQKVEFLVSFYNNEISEKSEIFDDQFSVERPDGSNFTLKIRSTKLEDSAMYFCAREKTGEYGYTFGSGTRLTVV.

The chain carries TRBV5-6 and TRBJ1-3; D unclear. V lost 2 bases and J lost 0, with 9 bases in between. CDR3 size: 15 residues. Germline V gene data show CDR1 as SGHDT and CDR2 as YYEEEE. CDR3 amino acids: CASSFSTVSGNTIYF. The CDR3, as DNA: TGTGCCAGCAGCTTTTCTACGGTCTCTGGAAACACCATATATTTT.

The gene calls are TRBV7-9 and TRBJ2-7, with TRBD2 matching over 11 bases. CDR1 SEHNR and CDR2 FQNEAQ come from the germline V gene (reference sequence). V lost 0 bases, J lost 4 bases, and 2 bases stayed unmatched. The CDR3 spans 15 residues. In DNA, the CDR3 is TGTGCCAGCAGCTTAGCGGGACTAGCGGATTACGAGCAGTACTTC. Translation: CASSLAGLADYEQYF.

The rearrangement uses TRBV19 and TRBJ2-3, with 9 nucleotides matching TRBD1. The V segment lost 7 bases and the J segment 6 bases; nucleotides outside the gene matches: 5. Germline V gene lookup returns CDR1 LNHDA and CDR2 SQIVND (reference sequence). This CDR3 contains 13 residues. DNA of the CDR3: TGTGCCAGTATGGACAGGGGCAGGGATACGCAGTATTTT. This codes for CASMDRGRDTQYF.

This rearrangement joins TRBV19 to TRBJ2-2; 9 bases agree with TRBD2. Trimming took 7 bases from V and 6 from J; bases not matched to a gene: 12. Per germline, CDR1 LNHDA and CDR2 SQIVND (reference sequence). This CDR3 region has 16 residues. CDR3 loop: CASTVLAGFSPGELFF. The DNA of the CDR3 is TGTGCCAGTACAGTGCTAGCGGGATTTAGTCCCGGGGAGCTGTTTTTT. Looking up the rest from reference TRBV19 and TRBJ2-2 gives the full variable domain: DGGITQSPKYLFRKEGQNVTLSCEQNLNHDAMYWYRQDPGQGLRLIYYSQIVNDFQKGDIAEGYSVSREKKESFPLTVTSAQKNPTAFYLCASTVLAGFSPGELFFGEGSRLTVL.

The chain has TRBV25-1 and TRBJ2-1, with 14 bases identical to TRBD2. The CDR3 sequence is 17 residues long. CDR1 MGHDK and CDR2 SYGVNS come from the germline V gene. Losses at the gene ends were 4 bases for V and 3 bases for J; bases not matched to a gene: 5. This chain's CDR3 is CASSGTGTSGSYNEQFF. DNA of the CDR3: TGTGCCAGCAGTGGAACCGGGACTAGCGGGAGCTACAATGAGCAGTTCTTC.

The CDR3, as DNA: TGTGCCAGCTCAACTAGCGGGAGGGACACCGGGGAGCTGTTTTTT. It is translated as CASSTSGRDTGELFF. The chain recombines TRBV18 with TRBJ2-2; the match to TRBD2 covers 13 bases. The CDR3 runs to 15 residues. Germline V gives CDR1 KGHSH, CDR2 LQKENI. The V and J ends lost 5 bases and 3 bases, in that order; junction bases with no gene match: 0.

This chain uses TRBV7-9 with TRBJ1-1; no reliable D call. Trimming shortened V by 6 bases and J by 8 bases, and 13 bases separated the two germline ends. CDR3 size: 12 residues. Germline CDR1 reads SEHNR; CDR2 reads FQNEAQ (reference sequence). CDR3 nucleotide sequence: TGTGCCAGCAGACCGTCAACCGAGGAAGCTTTCTTT. Translating it yields CASRPSTEEAFF.

The J gene is TRBJ2-1, the V gene TRBV3-1 (or the pseudogene TRBV3-2); unclear D gene. The germline V gene encodes CDR1 LGHDT and CDR2 YNNKEL (reference sequence). The CDR3 totals 13 residues. V was trimmed by 1 base and J by 8 bases, leaving 9 bases between them. CDR3 residues: CASSQARGYEQFF. Here the CDR3 DNA reads TGTGCCAGCAGCCAAGCTCGAGGTTATGAGCAGTTCTTC.

This clone was observed at least ten times. The chain carries TRBV2 and TRBJ2-3, with TRBD2 matching 11 bases. The CDR3 has 15 residues. Germline V lookup: CDR1 SNHLY, CDR2 FYNNEI. J gave up 7 bases and V 2 bases, and 5 bases lay outside the gene matches. The chain's CDR3 is CASSETSGGSNTQYF. The CDR3 DNA is TGTGCCAGCAGTGAAACTAGCGGGGGCAGTAATACGCAGTATTTT.

This clone was seen a handful of times. The chain recombines TRBV2 with TRBJ2-5; no reliable D call. V was cut by 2 bases and J by 1 base, with 8 bases left in between. Germline V gene data show CDR1 as SNHLY and CDR2 as FYNNEI. The CDR3 is 14 amino acids. DNA of the CDR3: TGTGCCAGCAGTGAACTGCCGGTCCAAGAGACCCAGTACTTC. Its translation is CASSELPVQETQYF.

The rearrangement links TRBV7-8 to TRBJ2-1; 11 bases align to TRBD2. With 8 bases clipped from V and 1 base from J, the junction kept 7 bases outside the gene matches. The CDR3 runs to 16 residues. The germline gives CDR1 SGHVS, CDR2 FQNEAQ. The CDR3 sequence is CASLAGGTWSYNEQFF. The CDR3 DNA reads as TGTGCCAGCCTAGCGGGGGGAACTTGGTCCTACAATGAGCAGTTCTTC.

The V call is TRBV18, the J call TRBJ2-3; 9 bases map to TRBD2. The junction had 5 bases not matched to a gene; V was cut back by 6 bases and J by 4 bases. From germline, CDR1 is KGHSH and CDR2 LQKENI. The CDR3 is made up of 14 amino acids. The CDR3 DNA sequence: TGTGCCAGCTCGCCGGCTAGCGGGGCAGATACGCAGTATTTT. Residues: CASSPASGADTQYF.

V usage is TRBV6-1 and J usage is TRBJ1-5; 7 nucleotides agree with TRBD1. Trimming at V came to 4 bases and at J to 1 base, leaving 13 bases not matched to a gene. Per germline, CDR1 MNHNS and CDR2 SASEGT. CDR3 length equals 18 residues. CDR3 region: CASSAMTGIEGSNQPQHF. CDR3 coding DNA: TGTGCCAGCAGTGCCATGACAGGGATTGAGGGAAGCAATCAGCCCCAGCATTTT.

The genes are TRBV2 and TRBJ2-3; D is possibly TRBD2 (7 bases). V was trimmed by 6 bases and J by 6 bases, leaving 19 bases between them. The CDR3 runs 15 residues. Germline assignment: CDR1 SNHLY and CDR2 FYNNEI. The CDR3 here is CASRRGGAGSDTQYF. DNA for the CDR3: TGTGCCAGCAGAAGGGGGGGGGCTGGTTCGGATACGCAGTATTTT.

The rearrangement links TRBV7-2 to TRBJ2-1; TRBD2 matches 10 bases. This CDR3 region has 17 residues. The ends lost 0 bases at V and 7 bases at J; junction bases unmatched: 9. Looked up from germline, CDR1 is SGHTA and CDR2 is FQGNSA. DNA of the CDR3: TGTGCCAGCAGCTTAGCGGGAGCGGGGGGGGTCGGGAATGAGCAGTTCTTC. It yields the protein CASSLAGAGGVGNEQFF.

This clone was recorded only once. V usage is TRBV2 and J usage is TRBJ2-3; a possible D gene is TRBD1 (6 bases). Between the trimmed V and J ends, which lost 3 bases and 0 bases, there was a span of 16 bases. Germline CDR1 reads SNHLY; CDR2 reads FYNNEI. The CDR3 runs to 17 residues. CDR3 sequence: CASSDPGDPFSTDTQYF. Here the CDR3 DNA reads TGTGCCAGCAGTGACCCAGGGGATCCTTTCAGCACAGATACGCAGTATTTT.

The rearrangement uses TRBV5-1 and TRBJ2-4; 9 positions agree with TRBD2. CDR3 length: 16 amino acids. Germline trimming cut 4 bases from V and 1 base from J; bases unmatched to any gene: 6. CDR1 is SGHRS, CDR2 YFSETQ, per germline. The CDR3 spells CASSPQAGGAKNIQYF. CDR3 sequence (DNA): TGCGCCAGCAGCCCCCAGGCGGGGGGGGCCAAAAACATTCAGTACTTC.

This clone has a handful of counts. DNA of the CDR3: TGTGCCAGCAGTTTATCTGCAGGGGGCGGCTATGGCTACACCTTC. Protein sequence: CASSLSAGGGYGYTF. The chain couples TRBV27 to TRBJ1-2; 8 nucleotides line up with TRBD1. The V segment lost 0 bases and the J segment 4 bases; nucleotides outside the gene matches: 4. The V gene's germline CDR1 is MNHEY and CDR2 SMNVEV (reference sequence). This CDR3 region has 15 residues.

The chain combines TRBV28 with TRBJ1-2, with TRBD1 matching over 7 bases. This CDR3 contains 13 residues. J was trimmed by 8 bases and V by 10 bases; bases with no gene match: 13. CDR1 MDHEN and CDR2 SYDVKM come from the germline V gene. The CDR3 DNA follows: TGTGCCACCAGGGAGACAGGGCTGGGCGGCTACACCTTC. Translated, it gives CATRETGLGGYTF.

This chain connects TRBV19 to TRBJ2-1, with 13 bases lining up with TRBD2. Germline V gene lookup returns CDR1 LNHDA and CDR2 SQIVND (reference sequence). Losses at the gene ends were 3 bases for V and 0 bases for J; bases not matched to a gene: 2. This CDR3 is 17 amino acids long. The CDR3 sequence: CASSITSGRASYNEQFF. DNA of the CDR3: TGTGCCAGTAGTATCACTAGCGGGAGGGCCTCCTACAATGAGCAGTTCTTC. Using reference TRBV19 and TRBJ2-1 for the parts outside the CDR3, the full variable domain is DGGITQSPKYLFRKEGQNVTLSCEQNLNHDAMYWYRQDPGQGLRLIYYSQIVNDFQKGDIAEGYSVSREKKESFPLTVTSAQKNPTAFYLCASSITSGRASYNEQFFGPGTRLTVL.

The gene calls are TRBV2 and TRBJ1-5, with a weak D call TRBD1 (6 bases). Deletions cut 4 bases from V and 9 bases from J, with 16 bases between. Germline values: CDR1 SNHLY, CDR2 FYNNEI. This CDR3 contains 14 residues. DNA for the CDR3: TGTGCCAGCAGTGCCGGGACAAATAGATCGCCCCAGCATTTT. This codes for CASSAGTNRSPQHF. Using reference TRBV2 and TRBJ1-5 for the parts outside the CDR3, the full variable domain is EPEVTQTPSHQVTQMGQEVILRCVPISNHLYFYWYRQILGQKVEFLVSFYNNEISEKSEIFDDQFSVERPDGSNFTLKIRSTKLEDSAMYFCASSAGTNRSPQHFGDGTRLSIL.

The V gene is TRBV9, the J gene TRBJ2-1, with TRBD2 as a possible D gene (5 bases). This CDR3 is built from 18 residues. Trimming shortened V by 0 bases and J by 0 bases, and 16 bases separated the two germline ends. Germline V CDR1 and CDR2: SGDLS, YYNGEE. The CDR3 loop is CASSVDPVSDRSYNEQFF. CDR3 sequence (DNA): TGTGCCAGCAGCGTAGACCCTGTTAGCGACCGCTCCTACAATGAGCAGTTCTTC. Together with reference TRBV9 and TRBJ2-1, the CDR3 gives the full variable domain: DSGVTQTPKHLITATGQRVTLRCSPRSGDLSVYWYQQSLDQGLQFLIQYYNGEERAKGNILERFSAQQFPDLHSELNLSSLELGDSALYFCASSVDPVSDRSYNEQFFGPGTRLTVL.

The V gene is TRBV5-1, the J gene TRBJ2-7; D unclear. Trimming left V 7 bases short and J 0 bases short, with 11 bases between. This CDR3 region has 13 residues. Germline CDR1 is SGHRS and CDR2 is YFSETQ. The DNA of the CDR3 is TGCGCCAGCGGCCCAGACAACTCCTACGAGCAGTACTTC. Translation gives CASGPDNSYEQYF.

This chain uses TRBV25-1 with TRBJ1-4; weak D call: TRBD1 (6 bases). Germline V CDR1 and CDR2: MGHDK, SYGVNS. Trimming took off 8 bases at V and 7 bases at J, with 17 bases between the two ends. The CDR3 contains 14 residues. CDR3 loop: CASLPSVRGEKLFF. The DNA for the CDR3 is TGTGCCAGCCTTCCGTCAGTCAGGGGTGAAAAACTGTTTTTT. Supplemented by reference TRBV25-1 and TRBJ1-4, the full variable domain reads EADIYQTPRYLVIGTGKKITLECSQTMGHDKMYWYQQDPGMELHLIHYSYGVNSTEKGDLSSESTVSRIRTEHFPLTLESARPSHTSQYLCASLPSVRGEKLFFGSGTQLSVL.